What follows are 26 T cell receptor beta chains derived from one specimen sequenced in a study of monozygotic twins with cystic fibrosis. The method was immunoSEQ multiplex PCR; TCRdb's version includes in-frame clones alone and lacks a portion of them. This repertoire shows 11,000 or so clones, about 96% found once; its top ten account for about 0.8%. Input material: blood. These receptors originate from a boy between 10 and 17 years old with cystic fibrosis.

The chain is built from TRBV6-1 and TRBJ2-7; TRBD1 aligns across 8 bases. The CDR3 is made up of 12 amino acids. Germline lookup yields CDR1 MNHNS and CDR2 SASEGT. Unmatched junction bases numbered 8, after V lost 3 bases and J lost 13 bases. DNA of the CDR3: TGTGCCAGCAGTGACGGACAGGGCCACCTTTACTTC. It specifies CASSDGQGHLYF.

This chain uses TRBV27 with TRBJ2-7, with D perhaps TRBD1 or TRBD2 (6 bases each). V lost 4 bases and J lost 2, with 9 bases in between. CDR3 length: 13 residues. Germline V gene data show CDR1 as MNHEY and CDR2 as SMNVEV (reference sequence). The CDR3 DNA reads TGTGCCAGCAGTTCCGGGGGCCCCTACGAGCAGTACTTC. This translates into CASSSGGPYEQYF.

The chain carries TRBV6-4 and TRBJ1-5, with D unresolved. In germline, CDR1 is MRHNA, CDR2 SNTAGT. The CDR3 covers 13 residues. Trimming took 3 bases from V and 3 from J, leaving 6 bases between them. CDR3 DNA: TGTGCCAGCAGTGAAGAAGACAATCAGCCCCAGCATTTT. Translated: CASSEEDNQPQHF.

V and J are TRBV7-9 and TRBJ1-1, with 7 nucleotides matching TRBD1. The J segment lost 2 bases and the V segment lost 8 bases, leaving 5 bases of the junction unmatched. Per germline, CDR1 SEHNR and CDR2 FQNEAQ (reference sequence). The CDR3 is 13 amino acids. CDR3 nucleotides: TGTGCCAGCGGCCGGGACAGCAACACTGAAGCTTTCTTT. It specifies CASGRDSNTEAFF.

The CDR3 region is CASSFTFNPRGMNTEAFF. DNA for the CDR3: TGTGCCAGCAGTTTTACGTTTAATCCCCGCGGGATGAACACTGAAGCTTTCTTT. The chain carries TRBV28 and TRBJ1-1; no clear D gene. CDR3 size: 18 residues. Trimming cost V 3 bases and J 0 bases, with 20 bases left between them. Germline V gene lookup returns CDR1 MDHEN and CDR2 SYDVKM.

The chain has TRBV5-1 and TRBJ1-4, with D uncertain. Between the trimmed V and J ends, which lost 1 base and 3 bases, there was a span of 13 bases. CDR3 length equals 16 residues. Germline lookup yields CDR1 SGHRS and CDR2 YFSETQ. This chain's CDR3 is CASSLSSFGANEKLFF. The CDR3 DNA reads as TGCGCCAGCAGCTTGTCGAGTTTCGGGGCTAATGAAAAACTGTTTTTT. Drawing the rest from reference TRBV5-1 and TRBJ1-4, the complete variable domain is KAGVTQTPRYLIKTRGQQVTLSCSPISGHRSVSWYQQTPGQGLQFLFEYFSETQRNKGNFPGRFSGRQFSNSRSEMNVSTLELGDSALYLCASSLSSFGANEKLFFGSGTQLSVL.

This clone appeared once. The CDR3 loop is CASSLAASFNYGYTF. The CDR3 bases are TGCGCCAGCAGCTTGGCGGCATCCTTTAACTATGGCTACACCTTC. This chain links TRBV5-1 with TRBJ1-2; D is undetermined. Trimming removed 0 bases from V and 1 base from J, with 10 bases in between. This CDR3 comprises 15 residues. In germline, CDR1 is SGHRS, CDR2 YFSETQ.

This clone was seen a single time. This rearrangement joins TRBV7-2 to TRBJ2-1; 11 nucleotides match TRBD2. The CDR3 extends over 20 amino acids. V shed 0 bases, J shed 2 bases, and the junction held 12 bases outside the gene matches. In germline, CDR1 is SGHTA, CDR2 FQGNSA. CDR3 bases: TGTGCCAGCAGCTTAGCCTTGGTGGCTAGCGGGAGGAAGACCTACAATGAGCAGTTCTTC. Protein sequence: CASSLALVASGRKTYNEQFF.

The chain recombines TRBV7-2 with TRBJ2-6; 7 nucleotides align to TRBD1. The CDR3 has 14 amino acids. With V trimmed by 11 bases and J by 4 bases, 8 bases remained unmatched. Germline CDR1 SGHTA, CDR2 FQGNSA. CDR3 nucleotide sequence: TGTGCCGAACGACAGGGTACAGGGGCCAACGTCCTGACTTTC. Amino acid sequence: CAERQGTGANVLTF. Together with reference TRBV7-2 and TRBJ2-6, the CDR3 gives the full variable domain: GAGVSQSPSNKVTEKGKDVELRCDPISGHTALYWYRQSLGQGLEFLIYFQGNSAPDKSGLPSDRFSAERTGGSVSTLTIQRTQQEDSAVYLCAERQGTGANVLTFGAGSRLTVL.

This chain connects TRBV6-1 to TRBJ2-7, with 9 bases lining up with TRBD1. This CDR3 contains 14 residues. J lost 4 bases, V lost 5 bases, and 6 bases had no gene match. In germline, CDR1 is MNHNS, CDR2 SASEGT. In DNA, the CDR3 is TGTGCCAGCAGTACAGGGGGCTCGGGGTACGAGCAGTACTTC. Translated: CASSTGGSGYEQYF.

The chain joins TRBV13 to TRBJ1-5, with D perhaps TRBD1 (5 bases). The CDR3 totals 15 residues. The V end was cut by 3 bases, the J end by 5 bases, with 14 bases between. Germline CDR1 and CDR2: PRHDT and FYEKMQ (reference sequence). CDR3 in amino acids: CASSLGRKNYQPQHF. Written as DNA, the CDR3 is TGTGCCAGCAGCTTGGGACGTAAGAATTATCAGCCCCAGCATTTT.

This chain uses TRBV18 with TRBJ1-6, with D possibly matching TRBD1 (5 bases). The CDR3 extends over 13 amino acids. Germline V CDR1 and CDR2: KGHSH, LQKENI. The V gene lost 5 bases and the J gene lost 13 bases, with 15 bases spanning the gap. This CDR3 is CASSRGDFPPLHF. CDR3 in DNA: TGTGCCAGCTCAAGAGGGGACTTTCCTCCCCTCCACTTT.

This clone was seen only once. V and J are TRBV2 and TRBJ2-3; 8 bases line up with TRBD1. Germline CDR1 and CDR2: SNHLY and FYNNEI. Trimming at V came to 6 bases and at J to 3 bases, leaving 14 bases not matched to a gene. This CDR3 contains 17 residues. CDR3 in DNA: TGTGCCAGCAGGGACCTACTGGACAGGGCAGCAACAGATACGCAGTATTTT. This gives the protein CASRDLLDRAATDTQYF.

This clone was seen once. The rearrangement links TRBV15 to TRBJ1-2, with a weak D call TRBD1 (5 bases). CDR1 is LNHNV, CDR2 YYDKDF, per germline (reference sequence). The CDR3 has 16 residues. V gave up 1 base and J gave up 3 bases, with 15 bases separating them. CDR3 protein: CATSRGNPTADYGYTF. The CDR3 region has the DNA TGTGCCACCAGCAGAGGGAATCCGACAGCCGACTATGGCTACACCTTC.

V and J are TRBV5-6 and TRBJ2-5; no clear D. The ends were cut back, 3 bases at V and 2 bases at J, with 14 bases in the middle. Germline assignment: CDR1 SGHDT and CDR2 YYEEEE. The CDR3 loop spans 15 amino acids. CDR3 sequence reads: CASSSPALIQETQYF. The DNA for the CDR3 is TGTGCCAGCAGCTCACCGGCCTTAATACAAGAGACCCAGTACTTC.

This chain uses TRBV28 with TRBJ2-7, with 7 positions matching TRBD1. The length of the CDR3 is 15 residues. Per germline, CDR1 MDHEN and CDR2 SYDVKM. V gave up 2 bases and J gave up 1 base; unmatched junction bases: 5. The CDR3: CASSLGAGGSYEQYF. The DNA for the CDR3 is TGTGCCAGCAGTTTAGGGGCAGGGGGATCCTACGAGCAGTACTTC.

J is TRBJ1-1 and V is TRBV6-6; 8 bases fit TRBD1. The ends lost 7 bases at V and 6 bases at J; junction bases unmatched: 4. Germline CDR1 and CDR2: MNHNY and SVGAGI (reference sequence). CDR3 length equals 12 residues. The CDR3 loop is CASTPRGPEAFF. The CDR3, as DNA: TGTGCCAGCACCCCCAGGGGGCCTGAAGCTTTCTTT.

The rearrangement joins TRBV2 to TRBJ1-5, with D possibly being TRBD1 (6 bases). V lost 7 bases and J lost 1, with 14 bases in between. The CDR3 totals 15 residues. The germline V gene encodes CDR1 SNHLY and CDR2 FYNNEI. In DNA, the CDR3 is TGTGCCAGCAACCTCGAGGGGGGGAGCAATCAGCCCCAGCATTTT. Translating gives CASNLEGGSNQPQHF.

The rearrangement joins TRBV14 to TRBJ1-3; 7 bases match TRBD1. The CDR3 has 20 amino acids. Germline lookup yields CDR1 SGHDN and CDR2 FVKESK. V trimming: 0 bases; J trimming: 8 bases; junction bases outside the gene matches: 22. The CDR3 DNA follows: TGTGCCAGCAGCCAAGACCGGGACAGTCGCTTCAACGCCTTACGAGACACCATATATTTT. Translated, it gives CASSQDRDSRFNALRDTIYF.

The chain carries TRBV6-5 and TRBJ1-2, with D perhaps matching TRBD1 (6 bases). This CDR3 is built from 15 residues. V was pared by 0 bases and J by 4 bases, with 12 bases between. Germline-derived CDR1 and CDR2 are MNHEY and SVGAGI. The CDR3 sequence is CASSYSGGGGYGYTF. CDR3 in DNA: TGTGCCAGCAGTTACTCGGGGGGAGGGGGCTATGGCTACACCTTC.

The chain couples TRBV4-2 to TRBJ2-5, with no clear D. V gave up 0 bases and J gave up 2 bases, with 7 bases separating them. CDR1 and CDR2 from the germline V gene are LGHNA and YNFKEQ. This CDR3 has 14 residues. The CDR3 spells CASSQDIQQETQYF. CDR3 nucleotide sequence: TGTGCCAGCAGCCAAGATATCCAACAAGAGACCCAGTACTTC.

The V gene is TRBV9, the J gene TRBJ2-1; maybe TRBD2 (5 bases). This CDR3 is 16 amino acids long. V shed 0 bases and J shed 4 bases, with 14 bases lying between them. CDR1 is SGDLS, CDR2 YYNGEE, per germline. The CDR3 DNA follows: TGTGCCAGCAGCGTAGTTAGGACTGCTGGGTACAATGAGCAGTTCTTC. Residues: CASSVVRTAGYNEQFF.

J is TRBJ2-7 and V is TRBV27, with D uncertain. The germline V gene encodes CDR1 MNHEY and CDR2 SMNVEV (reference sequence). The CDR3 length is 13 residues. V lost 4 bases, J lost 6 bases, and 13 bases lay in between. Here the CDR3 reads CASSYDIHSEQYF. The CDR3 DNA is TGTGCCAGCAGTTACGATATCCACTCCGAGCAGTACTTC.

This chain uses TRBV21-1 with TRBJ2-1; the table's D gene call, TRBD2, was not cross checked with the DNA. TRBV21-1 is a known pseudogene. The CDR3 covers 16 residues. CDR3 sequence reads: CASSKVSPFRSNEQFF. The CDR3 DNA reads TGTGCCAGCAGCAAAGTAAGTCCGTTTAGGAGCAATGAGCAGTTCTTC.

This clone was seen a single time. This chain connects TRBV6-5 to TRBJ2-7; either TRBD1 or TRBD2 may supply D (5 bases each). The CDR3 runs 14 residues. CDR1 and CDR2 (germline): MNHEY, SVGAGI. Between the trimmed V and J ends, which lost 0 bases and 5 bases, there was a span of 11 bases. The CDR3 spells CASSYSGGLDEQYF. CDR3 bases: TGTGCCAGCAGTTACTCTGGGGGTCTAGACGAGCAGTACTTC.

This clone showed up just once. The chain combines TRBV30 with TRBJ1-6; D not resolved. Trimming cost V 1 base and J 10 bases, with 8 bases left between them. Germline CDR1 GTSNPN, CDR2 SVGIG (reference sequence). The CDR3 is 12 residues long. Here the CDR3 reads CAWSGSQSPLHF. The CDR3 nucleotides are TGTGCCTGGAGTGGCTCACAATCACCCCTCCACTTT. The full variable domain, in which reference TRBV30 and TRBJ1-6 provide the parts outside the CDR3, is SQTIHQWPATLVQPVGSPLSLECTVEGTSNPNLYWYRQAAGRGLQLLFYSVGIGQISSEVPQNLSASRPQDRQFILSSKKLLLSDSGFYLCAWSGSQSPLHFGNGTRLTVT.